These 15 T cell receptor beta chains were sequenced from one sample in a study of Graves' ophthalmopathy and Graves' hyperthyroidism. RNA served as the template for amplifying TCR beta CDR3 regions. After a first-round RT-PCR with HTBI primers, a second-round multiplex PCR was run. Via MiXCR, TCRdb re-called the multiplex PCR reads, giving one row per CDR3 protein. The profile shows about 660,000 distinct CDR3 sequences, 35% to 50% of them singletons. Sequencing was done on a sample of peripheral blood. The receptors here all came from an adult man with Graves' ophthalmopathy.

This clonotype was recorded a few times. The rearrangement uses TRBV12-5 and TRBJ2-7; weak D call: TRBD1 (6 bases). The V gene's germline CDR1 is LGHNT and CDR2 FRNRAP. V was shortened by 1 base and J by 6 bases, with 10 bases between the two germline ends. This CDR3 contains 13 residues. CDR3 sequence: CASGLATGSEQYF. The CDR3 DNA sequence: TGTGCTAGTGGTTTGGCTACAGGGTCCGAGCAGTACTTC. The full variable domain, in which reference TRBV12-5 and TRBJ2-7 provide the parts outside the CDR3, is DARVTQTPRHKVTEMGQEVTMRCQPILGHNTVFWYRQTMMQGLELLAYFRNRAPLDDSGMPKDRFSAEMPDATLATLKIQPSEPRDSAVYFCASGLATGSEQYFGPGTRLTVT.

The rearrangement joins TRBV25-1 to TRBJ1-4; possible D gene TRBD1, 5 bases. The CDR3 length is 15 residues. Per germline, CDR1 MGHDK and CDR2 SYGVNS. V lost 4 bases and J 7 bases, leaving 16 bases between the germline ends. CDR3 amino acids: CASSVTGDRSEKLFF. The DNA of the CDR3 is TGTGCCAGCAGTGTAACAGGAGACCGGAGTGAAAAACTGTTTTTT.

Of note for this clonotype: Lacking the conserved final phenylalanine or tryptophan, this CDR3 likely reflects a read error. No DNA is shown, since the ends of the CDR3 on it are uncertain; the CDR3 is the one TCRdb lists. This chain connects TRBV11-3 to TRBJ1-6; the D segment call TRBD1 is taken from the table without a DNA check. Germline loops: CDR1 SGHNT, CDR2 YENEEA. The CDR3 contains 16 residues when both ends are counted. CDR3 in amino acids: CASRTREFAYNSPLQS.

This chain links TRBV19 with TRBJ1-1; TRBD1 matches at 7 bases. Germline V gene lookup returns CDR1 LNHDA and CDR2 SQIVND (reference sequence). Losses at the gene ends were 5 bases for V and 12 bases for J; bases not matched to a gene: 12. This CDR3 comprises 13 residues. The CDR3 reads CASSPGTVEETFF. The CDR3 region has the DNA TGTGCCAGTAGTCCCGGGACAGTCGAAGAGACTTTCTTT.

This chain joins TRBV2 and TRBJ1-2; no reliable D call. Germline V lookup: CDR1 SNHLY, CDR2 FYNNEI. The CDR3 loop spans 13 amino acids. V gave up 5 bases and J gave up 6 bases, with 13 bases separating them. CDR3: CASSYSRRDGYTF. CDR3 coding DNA: TGTGCCAGCAGTTACTCCCGGAGGGATGGCTACACCTTC.

The chain recombines TRBV2 with TRBJ1-4, with D perhaps matching TRBD1 (6 bases). The germline gives CDR1 SNHLY, CDR2 FYNNEI. V was pared by 6 bases and J by 8 bases, with 16 bases between. CDR3 length: 14 amino acids. Here the CDR3 DNA reads TGTGCCAGCAGAAAACAGGGACGGTACGAAAAACTGTTTTTT. It encodes CASRKQGRYEKLFF.

This clonotype was seen repeatedly, ten times or more. The rearrangement joins TRBV14 to TRBJ1-2, with a tentative D call TRBD1 (5 bases). The CDR3 has 12 residues. Germline V CDR1 and CDR2: SGHDN, FVKESK. Trimming stripped 1 base from V and 13 bases from J, with 13 bases between. The CDR3 DNA sequence: TGTGCCAGCAGCCAAGGGGGGACGGCACTCACCTTC. Its protein product is CASSQGGTALTF.

In the case of this clonotype: A much larger clone differs by one base, so this may be a read error. V and J are TRBV10-3 and TRBJ1-1, with D unclear. CDR3 size: 13 residues. Germline V gene sequence: CDR1 ENHRY, CDR2 SYGVKD. The CDR3 bases are TGTGCCACCAGTGATCAACCACACACTGAAGCTTTCTTT. Translation: CATSDQPHTEAFF.

Notes on this clonotype: Lacking the conserved final phenylalanine or tryptophan, this CDR3 likely reflects a read error. No DNA is shown, since the ends of the CDR3 on it are uncertain; the CDR3 is the one TCRdb lists. V is TRBV19 and J is TRBJ1-1; TRBD1 is the table's D call, not checked against the DNA. The V gene's germline CDR1 is LNHDA and CDR2 SQIVND (reference sequence). The CDR3 is 10 amino acids long, termini counted. The CDR3 sequence: CASSERTGFY.

This clonotype showed up many times. The chain couples TRBV11-3 to TRBJ1-1; tentatively, D is TRBD1 (6 bases). CDR3 length: 16 amino acids. Germline V CDR1 and CDR2: SGHNT, YENEEA. Between the trimmed V and J ends, which lost 6 bases and 1 base, there was a span of 18 bases. CDR3 coding DNA: TGTGCCAGCAGTCGAGGGGGATGGGAGACGAACACTGAAGCTTTCTTT. Its translation is CASSRGGWETNTEAFF.

About this clonotype itself: The germline gene is not matched at one end of the junction; a read error may be the cause. The chain uses TRBV2 and TRBJ2-5; no firm D call. The CDR3 is 12 amino acids. The germline gives CDR1 SNHLY, CDR2 FYNNEI. DNA of the CDR3: TGTGCCAGCAGCCCGGGCGAAGAGGCCCAGTACTTC. Translating it yields CASSPGEEAQYF. Full variable domain (outside the CDR3, taken from reference TRBV2 and TRBJ2-5): EPEVTQTPSHQVTQMGQEVILRCVPISNHLYFYWYRQILGQKVEFLVSFYNNEISEKSEIFDDQFSVERPDGSNFTLKIRSTKLEDSAMYFCASSPGEEAQYFGPGTRLLVL.

A note on this clonotype: Given a much more abundant clone one base away, this may be a read error. The conserved closing phenylalanine or tryptophan is absent in this CDR3, likely reflecting a read error. The chain carries TRBV20-1 and TRBJ2-7; D gene ambiguous. The CDR3 sequence is 11 residues long. Trimming removed 5 bases from V and 3 bases from J, with 8 bases in between. Germline-derived CDR1 and CDR2 are DFQATT and SNEGSKA (reference sequence). The CDR3 sequence: CSAPRGYEQYS. CDR3 DNA sequence: TGCAGTGCTCCACGAGGCTACGAGCAGTACTCC.

There are many counts of this clonotype. The chain recombines TRBV7-9 with TRBJ2-7; tentatively, D is TRBD2 (5 bases). The CDR3 is 14 amino acids. The V gene lost 5 bases and the J gene lost 1 base, with 12 bases spanning the gap. Germline CDR1 SEHNR, CDR2 FQNEAQ (reference sequence). CDR3 protein: CASSLFSDSYEQYF. The CDR3 nucleotides are TGTGCCAGCAGCCTTTTTAGCGATTCCTACGAGCAGTACTTC.

The V call is TRBV7-3, the J call TRBJ1-6; 11 bases agree with TRBD1. Germline CDR1 and CDR2: SGHTA and FQGTGA. The junction had 12 bases not matched to a gene; V was cut back by 1 base and J by 10 bases. This CDR3 contains 18 residues. DNA of the CDR3: TGTGCCAGCAGCTTAAACCCCTCGGGACAGGGGGTGTTGTCACCCCTCCACTTT. It yields the protein CASSLNPSGQGVLSPLHF.

This clonotype was picked up a small number of times. J is TRBJ1-5 and V is TRBV4-1, with unresolved D. The CDR3 runs 17 residues. V was clipped by 1 base and J by 2 bases, with 15 bases between them. In germline, CDR1 is MGHRA, CDR2 YSYEKL. This chain's CDR3 is CASSQGIGNGGNQPQHF. CDR3 DNA sequence: TGCGCCAGCAGCCAAGGGATTGGGAACGGAGGCAATCAGCCCCAGCATTTT.